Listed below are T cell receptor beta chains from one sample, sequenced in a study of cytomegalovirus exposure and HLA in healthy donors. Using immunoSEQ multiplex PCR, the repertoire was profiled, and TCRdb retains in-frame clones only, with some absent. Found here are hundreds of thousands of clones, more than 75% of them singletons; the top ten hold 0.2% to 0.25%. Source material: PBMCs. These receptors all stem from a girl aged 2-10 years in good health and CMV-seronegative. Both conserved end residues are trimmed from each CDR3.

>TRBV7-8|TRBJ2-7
ASSLAPGQGIGEQY
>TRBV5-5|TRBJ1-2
ASSLAPGDYGYT
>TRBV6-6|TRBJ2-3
ASTPLGQVKKQY
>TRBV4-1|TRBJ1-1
ASSQVAPGETEAF
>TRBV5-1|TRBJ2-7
ASSLAGGGSSYEQY
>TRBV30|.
AWSVTGNEQY
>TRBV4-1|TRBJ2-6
ASSQVPGQNSGANVLT
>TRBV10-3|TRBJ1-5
AISDRWTGQRDNQPQH
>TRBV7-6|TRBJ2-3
ASSRTSGAFSDTQY
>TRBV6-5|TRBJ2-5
ASSWTGGKTQY
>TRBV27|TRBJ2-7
ASSGGGTYEQY
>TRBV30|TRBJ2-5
ARKQRSTGTQY
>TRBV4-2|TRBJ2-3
ASSQEKAGDTQY
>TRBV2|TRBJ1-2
ASLGGVVWDYT
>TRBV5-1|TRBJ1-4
ASSLEGVATNEKLF
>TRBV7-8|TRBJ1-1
ASSQTVNTEAF
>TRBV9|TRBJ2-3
ASSAYFRDSTDTQY
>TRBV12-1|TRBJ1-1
ASSLTGNTEAF
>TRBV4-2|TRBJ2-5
ASSQWAGGLQETQY
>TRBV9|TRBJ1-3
ASSAPPSGYGNTIY